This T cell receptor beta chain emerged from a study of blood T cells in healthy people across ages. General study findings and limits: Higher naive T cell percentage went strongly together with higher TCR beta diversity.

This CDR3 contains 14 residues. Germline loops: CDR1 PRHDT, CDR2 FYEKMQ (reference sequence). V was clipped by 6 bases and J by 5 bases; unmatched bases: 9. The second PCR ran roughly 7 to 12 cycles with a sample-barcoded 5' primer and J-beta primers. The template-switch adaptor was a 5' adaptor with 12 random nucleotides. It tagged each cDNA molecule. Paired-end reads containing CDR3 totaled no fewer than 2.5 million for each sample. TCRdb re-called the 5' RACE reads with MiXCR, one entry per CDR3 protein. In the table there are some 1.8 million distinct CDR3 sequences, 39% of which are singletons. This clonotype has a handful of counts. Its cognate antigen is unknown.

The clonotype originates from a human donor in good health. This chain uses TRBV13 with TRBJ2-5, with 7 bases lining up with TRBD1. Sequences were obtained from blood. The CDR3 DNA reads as TGTGCCAGCAGTCGGCCAGGGGGTAGGGAGACCCAGTACTTC. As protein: CASSRPGGRETQYF.